Sequencing of this T cell receptor beta chain was carried out in a study of CD8+ T cells in alopecia areata. About the study: Treatment of the treated patients consisted of oral tofacitinib, 5 to 10 mg twice daily. The drug, tofacitinib, lasted 6 to 18 months, followed by 6 months off drug. Findings and limits, study-wide: Persistence of many expanded lesional clones was seen in scalp and blood during tofacitinib.

Regarding treatment: oral pan-JAK inhibitor, 5-10 mg twice daily. Alopecia areata patients provided lesional scalp punch biopsies and peripheral blood, both collected for the study. Extraction and reverse transcription of RNA yielded cDNA as the sequencing template. TCRdb's table, derived via immunoSEQ multiplex PCR, lists solely in-frame clones and lacks some. The sample lists under 95,000 clones; around three quarters were seen once. Of note for this clone: Its matching antigen is unknown.

The CDR3 contains 14 residues. Germline values: CDR1 LNHNV, CDR2 YYDKDF (reference sequence). Trimming stripped 0 bases from V and 0 bases from J, with 5 bases between. The input for sequencing was CD8+ T cells sorted from blood, taken at approximately week 42, from a patient treated with tofacitinib. This sequence joins TRBV15 and TRBJ1-2; D is unresolved. The sequence came from a human donor with alopecia areata. The CDR3 reads CATSRDGTNYGYTF. CDR3 DNA: TGTGCCACCAGCAGAGACGGTACTAACTATGGCTACACCTTC.